This note documents a single T cell receptor (beta chain) sequence. Its antigen is currently unknown. Assay: immunoSEQ multiplex PCR; the TCRdb copy retains only in-frame clones and omits some. The table shows about a million clones, with approximately 77% occurring only once. The germline V gene has CDR1 SEHNR and CDR2 FQNEAQ (reference sequence). The CDR3 extends over 12 amino acids. After removal of 1 base from V and 10 bases from J, the junction contained 1 base not matched to a gene. The data belong to a study of shared clonotypes between healthy human individuals. At the level of the study: A couple of women and a few men aged 18 to 49 served as donors. Study-level points and caveats: Sampling involved blood alone; tissue repertoires likely differ.

Sequencing was done on a sample of memory CD4+ T cells from PBMCs. Subset specified: CD45RA-negative fraction. This TCR derives from a man younger than 35 in good health. Some clones in this sample may be carry-over from other donors' samples. The rearrangement uses TRBV7-9 and TRBJ1-1; 9 bases are shared with TRBD1. The CDR3 is CASSLGGQGAFF. The CDR3 DNA reads as TGTGCCAGCAGCTTAGGGGGACAGGGAGCTTTCTTT. Full variable domain (rest looked up from reference TRBV7-9 and TRBJ1-1): DTGVSQNPRHKITKRGQNVTFRCDPISEHNRLYWYRQTLGQGPEFLTYFQNEAQLEKSRLLSDRFSAERPKGSFSTLEIQRTEQGDSAMYLCASSLGGQGAFFGQGTRLTVV.